Below, one T cell receptor (beta chain) is given with its context. As yet, its antigen is unknown. A second about 7 to 11 cycle PCR used barcoded and J-beta primers. TCRdb called the 5' RACE reads again in MiXCR, with one record for every CDR3 protein. This table has about a million distinct CDR3 sequences, about 48% appearing once. Donors ranged from about 6 to 95 years old and were healthy Caucasians in Russia. Germline values: CDR1 DFQATT, CDR2 SNEGSKA (reference sequence). This CDR3 is built from 15 residues. Trimming pared 6 bases from V and 8 bases from J, leaving 24 bases between. This entry comes from a study of blood T cells in healthy people across ages. The study, taken as a whole, reports: More naive CD4+ cells and higher diversity were found in long-lived than in aged donors. The unsorted PBMCs prevented any conclusive comparison of naive versus antigen-experienced cells.

This chain joins TRBV20-1 and TRBJ2-3, with D tentatively TRBD1 (6 bases). The sequence was obtained from a man aged 25 to 40 in good health. The material sequenced was blood. The CDR3, as DNA: TGCAGTGCCCTACCCGGGACAAGCCCCACGGGTACGCAGTATTTT. This gives the protein CSALPGTSPTGTQYF.